This TCR beta chain was sequenced in a study of post-analysis software for immune sequencing data. Study as a whole: The patients showed relapsing-remitting, secondary progressive and progressive-relapsing multiple sclerosis courses.

Every TCR beta cDNA library bore unique molecular identifiers. T cells numbering roughly 0.85 to 11 million gave rise to around 460,000 cDNA molecules. TCRdb itself ran the PCR reads through MiXCR, one entry per CDR3 protein. In the table there are about 770,000 distinct CDR3 sequences, under 60% of which are singletons. About this clonotype itself: Its antigen is not known.

General study findings and limits: Batch-mates among the samples co-clustered strongly by F measure. People with multiple sclerosis had a significantly lower normalized Chao1 diversity than controls did.

The specimen was blood. The TCR was taken from a girl aged 5 to 17 with multiple sclerosis.

CDR3 sequence (DNA): TGTGCCAGCAGCGTAGGTCCGGGGCGCGAGCAGTACTTC. Protein: CASSVGPGREQYF. The rearrangement joins TRBV9 to TRBJ2-4; D is possibly TRBD1 or TRBD2 (5 bases each). The last part of the DNA fits TRBJ2-7 better; the J call may be wrong. The CDR3 is made up of 13 amino acids. CDR1 is SGDLS and CDR2 is YYNGEE in the germline V gene.